The next 24 T cell receptor beta chains were all read from a single sample in a study of Graves' ophthalmopathy and Graves' hyperthyroidism. Amplification from RNA transcripts yielded the TCR beta CDR3 regions. First-round RT-PCR relied on HTBI primers, and a second-round multiplex PCR came next. In TCRdb, the multiplex PCR reads were re-called with MiXCR into one record per CDR3 protein. The sample lists roughly 480,000 distinct CDR3 sequences; approximately 15% were seen once. Sequenced: blood. Receptor source: a woman between 25 and 40 years old with Graves' ophthalmopathy.

This clonotype came up many times. V and J are TRBV7-2 and TRBJ1-1; D is unresolved. The CDR3 covers 16 residues. V was clipped by 5 bases and J by 0 bases, with 16 bases between them. Germline V gene sequence: CDR1 SGHTA, CDR2 FQGNSA. As DNA, the CDR3 is TGTGCCAGCAGCCCTCCCCCAGGATACATGAACACTGAAGCTTTCTTT. Translating gives CASSPPPGYMNTEAFF. Filled out from reference TRBV7-2 and TRBJ1-1, the complete variable domain reads GAGVSQSPSNKVTEKGKDVELRCDPISGHTALYWYRQSLGQGLEFLIYFQGNSAPDKSGLPSDRFSAERTGGSVSTLTIQRTQQEDSAVYLCASSPPPGYMNTEAFFGQGTRLTVV.

As regards this clonotype: A much larger clone differs by one base, so this may be a read error. The chain has TRBV19 and TRBJ2-7; D uncertain. CDR1 is LNHDA and CDR2 is SQIVND in the germline V gene (reference sequence). This CDR3 is built from 15 residues. The CDR3 nucleotides read TGTGCCAGTAGTATAGATCTCGGCAGTTCCTACGAGCATTACTTC. It specifies CASSIDLGSSYEHYF. Together with reference TRBV19 and TRBJ2-7, the CDR3 gives the full variable domain: DGGITQSPKYLFRKEGQNVTLSCEQNLNHDAMYWYRQDPGQGLRLIYYSQIVNDFQKGDIAEGYSVSREKKESFPLTVTSAQKNPTAFYLCASSIDLGSSYEHYFGPGTRLTVT.

In this sample, this clonotype turned up many times. The chain combines TRBV12-3 or TRBV12-4 with TRBJ2-2; unclear D gene. V was pared by 5 bases and J by 6 bases, with 16 bases between. The CDR3 is made up of 15 amino acids. The CDR3 nucleotides read TGTGCCAGCAGTCAGACTCTTGGGTGGTCCGGGGAGCTGTTTTTT. It yields the protein CASSQTLGWSGELFF.

The table lists this clonotype with a few counts. The chain couples TRBV19 to TRBJ2-5; 9 nucleotides match TRBD1. The V segment lost 6 bases and the J segment 5 bases; nucleotides outside the gene matches: 7. CDR3 length: 14 residues. Germline-derived CDR1 and CDR2 are LNHDA and SQIVND (reference sequence). The CDR3 nucleotides are TGTGCCAGTAGCCGGGGACAGGGAGTGGAGACCCAGTACTTC. Its protein product is CASSRGQGVETQYF. Full variable domain (rest looked up from reference TRBV19 and TRBJ2-5): DGGITQSPKYLFRKEGQNVTLSCEQNLNHDAMYWYRQDPGQGLRLIYYSQIVNDFQKGDIAEGYSVSREKKESFPLTVTSAQKNPTAFYLCASSRGQGVETQYFGPGTRLLVL.

This clonotype was counted many times. This chain links TRBV6-1 with TRBJ1-2, with D possibly TRBD1 on 6 matching bases. Germline V gene data show CDR1 as MNHNS and CDR2 as SASEGT. The V end was cut by 2 bases, the J end by 7 bases, with 8 bases between. The CDR3 consists of 12 residues. CDR3 DNA sequence: TGTGCCAGCAGTGAAAGGGGGATTGGCTACACCTTC. Residues: CASSERGIGYTF.

This chain connects TRBV6-2 or TRBV6-3 to TRBJ1-2, with unresolved D. Trimming took 8 bases from V and 4 from J, leaving 23 bases between them. The CDR3 has 16 amino acids. CDR1 and CDR2 from the germline V gene are MNHEY and SVGEGT. In DNA form, the CDR3 reads TGTGCCAGCTCCCCCTTAGGGCTCTCAGGAAGCTATGGCTACACCTTC. Translating gives CASSPLGLSGSYGYTF.

In its sample, this clonotype was seen many times. J is TRBJ2-7 and V is TRBV28; 12 bases match TRBD1. J gave up 1 base and V 6 bases, and 10 bases lay outside the gene matches. The germline V gene encodes CDR1 MDHEN and CDR2 SYDVKM. The length of the CDR3 is 17 residues. DNA for the CDR3: TGTGCCAGCAGATCCACCCTGGGACAGGGGGCTTCCTACGAGCAGTACTTC. Its translation is CASRSTLGQGASYEQYF. Based on the CDR3 plus reference TRBV28 and TRBJ2-7, the full variable domain is DVKVTQSSRYLVKRTGEKVFLECVQDMDHENMFWYRQDPGLGLRLIYFSYDVKMKEKGDIPEGYSVSREKKERFSLILESASTNQTSMYLCASRSTLGQGASYEQYFGPGTRLTVT.

In this sample, this clonotype turned up many times. V is TRBV27 and J is TRBJ1-2; D gene uncertain. With 3 bases removed from V and 2 bases from J, the gap between germline ends came to 13 bases. The CDR3 runs 15 residues. Germline CDR1 is MNHEY and CDR2 is SMNVEV (reference sequence). Here the CDR3 reads CASSFRRHINYGYTF. The CDR3, as DNA: TGTGCCAGCAGTTTCCGACGCCATATAAACTATGGCTACACCTTC.

This clonotype was detected ten times or more. The chain links TRBV29-1 to TRBJ2-7, with 9 bases that match TRBD1. Per the germline V gene, CDR1 is SQVTM and CDR2 is ANQGSEA. Unmatched junction bases numbered 9, after V lost 5 bases and J lost 4 bases. The CDR3 sequence is 14 residues long. The CDR3: CSVTPGQGRYEQYF. Here the CDR3 DNA reads TGCAGCGTTACCCCGGGACAGGGCAGATACGAGCAGTACTTC.

This chain uses TRBV5-5 with TRBJ2-7; D possibly matches TRBD1 or TRBD2 (7 bases each). The CDR3 runs to 15 residues. Trimming took off 1 base at V and 4 bases at J, with 15 bases between the two ends. Germline values: CDR1 SGHKS, CDR2 YYEKEE (reference sequence). The CDR3 loop is CASSLREGARYEQYF. The CDR3 nucleotides are TGTGCCAGCAGCTTGAGGGAGGGGGCGAGGTACGAGCAGTACTTC.

This clonotype was recorded at least ten times. The rearrangement links TRBV5-1 to TRBJ2-5; no firm D call. The CDR3 sequence is 11 residues long. From germline, CDR1 is SGHRS and CDR2 YFSETQ. V was cut by 5 bases and J by 4 bases, with 6 bases left in between. The CDR3 sequence: CASSKAETQYF. DNA for the CDR3: TGCGCCAGCAGTAAGGCAGAGACCCAGTACTTC.

This clonotype was recorded at least ten times. This sequence joins TRBV20-1 and TRBJ2-5, with no clear D. Germline V gene sequence: CDR1 DFQATT, CDR2 SNEGSKA (reference sequence). Trimming removed 6 bases from V and 5 bases from J, with 10 bases in between. The CDR3 runs to 11 residues. CDR3 sequence reads: CSALYTETQYF. The CDR3 region has the DNA TGCAGTGCCCTATACACGGAGACCCAGTACTTC.

This chain uses TRBV3-1 with TRBJ2-7, with TRBD1 as a possible D gene (5 bases). V was shortened by 2 bases and J by 2 bases, with 7 bases between the two germline ends. Per the germline V gene, CDR1 is LGHDT and CDR2 is YNNKEL (reference sequence). The CDR3 spans 13 residues. CDR3 amino acids: CASSQTGTYEQYF. CDR3 nucleotides: TGTGCCAGCAGCCAAACAGGAACCTACGAGCAGTACTTC.

This clonotype was seen a few times. The rearrangement uses TRBV27 and TRBJ2-5, with 11 bases aligning to TRBD2. J lost 1 base, V lost 6 bases, and 4 bases had no gene match. This CDR3 spans 15 amino acids. Per the germline V gene, CDR1 is MNHEY and CDR2 is SMNVEV (reference sequence). CDR3 nucleotides: TGTGCCAGCAGACTAGCGGGGGCAATCCAAGAGACCCAGTACTTC. The encoded protein is CASRLAGAIQETQYF.

This clonotype has only one observation. The CDR3: CATSREAGLAGGTRETQYF. In DNA, the CDR3 is TGTGCCACCAGCAGAGAGGCGGGACTAGCGGGAGGGACCCGGGAGACCCAGTACTTC. V and J are TRBV15 and TRBJ2-5; 16 nucleotides agree with TRBD2. The CDR3 covers 19 residues. The germline V gene encodes CDR1 LNHNV and CDR2 YYDKDF (reference sequence). J lost 5 bases, V lost 0 bases, and 9 bases had no gene match.

This clonotype occurred a few times. J is TRBJ2-2 and V is TRBV14; 7 nucleotides match TRBD1. The CDR3 length is 17 residues. The ends lost 3 bases at V and 6 bases at J; junction bases unmatched: 13. Germline V gene sequence: CDR1 SGHDN, CDR2 FVKESK. This CDR3 reads CASSHEVGGVAPGELFF. CDR3 DNA: TGTGCCAGCAGCCACGAAGTAGGGGGCGTTGCGCCCGGGGAGCTGTTTTTT.

This clonotype was counted ten times or more. The chain has TRBV6-1 and TRBJ1-2; D uncertain. CDR1 MNHNS and CDR2 SASEGT come from the germline V gene. V was clipped by 5 bases and J by 6 bases, with 4 bases between them. The CDR3 is 10 amino acids. The CDR3 loop is CASSLNGYTF. The CDR3 coding sequence is TGTGCCAGCAGTCTAAATGGCTACACCTTC.

This clonotype has a count of ten or more. The chain uses TRBV19 and TRBJ2-2, with TRBD1 matching over 9 bases. Trimming at V came to 4 bases and at J to 5 bases, leaving 5 bases not matched to a gene. Germline V gene sequence: CDR1 LNHDA, CDR2 SQIVND (reference sequence). This CDR3 is built from 15 residues. CDR3 amino acids: CASSTHRGRTGELFF. The CDR3 region has the DNA TGTGCCAGTAGTACCCACAGGGGGCGTACCGGGGAGCTGTTTTTT.

This clonotype showed up many times. The rearrangement uses TRBV6-1 and TRBJ2-3; 13 bases are shared with TRBD2. The CDR3 totals 18 residues. With 1 base clipped from V and 0 bases from J, the junction kept 4 bases outside the gene matches. Looked up from germline, CDR1 is MNHNS and CDR2 is SASEGT. CDR3 DNA sequence: TGTGCCAGCAGTGAAGGACTAGCGGGAGGAACGAGCACAGATACGCAGTATTTT. Its protein is CASSEGLAGGTSTDTQYF.

As concerns this clonotype: Since a much larger clone is just one base distant, this may be a read error. The chain joins TRBV30 to TRBJ2-7, with 8 bases that match TRBD1. CDR1 GTSNPN and CDR2 SVGIG come from the germline V gene (reference sequence). The CDR3 runs to 14 residues. This chain's CDR3 is CTCPIGTGPYEQYF. Here the CDR3 DNA reads TGTACCTGCCCTATCGGGACAGGACCCTACGAGCAGTACTTC. The full variable domain, completed using reference TRBV30 and TRBJ2-7, is SQTIHQWPATLVQPVGSPLSLECTVEGTSNPNLYWYRQAAGRGLQLLFYSVGIGQISSEVPQNLSASRPQDRQFILSSKKLLLSDSGFYLCTCPIGTGPYEQYFGPGTRLTVT.

This clonotype was seen repeatedly, ten times or more. The chain is built from TRBV2 and TRBJ2-7; 7 bases align to TRBD2. This CDR3 has 12 amino acids. V dropped 3 bases and J dropped 7; count of bases not matched to a gene: 3. Germline CDR1 and CDR2: SNHLY and FYNNEI. CDR3 protein: CASSDWGGEQYF. CDR3 sequence (DNA): TGTGCCAGCAGTGATTGGGGGGGGGAGCAGTACTTC.

This clonotype was observed at least ten times. DNA for the CDR3: TGTGCCAGCAGTTACGACTCTTTCTCTGGAAACACCATATATTTT. Its translation is CASSYDSFSGNTIYF. The chain recombines TRBV6-5 with TRBJ1-3; D remains unclear. The ends were cut back, 2 bases at V and 0 bases at J, with 8 bases in the middle. From germline, CDR1 is MNHEY and CDR2 SVGAGI. This CDR3 spans 15 amino acids.

This chain links TRBV18 with TRBJ2-5, with TRBD2 matching over 9 bases. V shed 6 bases and J 3 bases; nucleotides not matched to a gene: 5. The CDR3 has 14 amino acids. CDR1 and CDR2 from the germline V gene are KGHSH and LQKENI. Here the CDR3 reads CASSLASGKETQYF. The CDR3 DNA reads TGTGCCAGCTCCCTGGCTAGCGGGAAAGAGACCCAGTACTTC.

This clonotype has at least ten counts. The rearrangement joins TRBV15 to TRBJ2-7; 8 bases are shared with TRBD2. V gave up 0 bases and J gave up 6 bases; unmatched junction bases: 10. The CDR3 consists of 16 residues. CDR1 and CDR2 from the germline V gene are LNHNV and YYDKDF (reference sequence). CDR3 sequence: CATSRDRGGLFGEQYF. The CDR3, as DNA: TGTGCCACCAGCAGAGATCGGGGGGGACTGTTCGGCGAGCAGTACTTC.